The 8 T cell receptor beta chains reported below all come from one sample, sequenced in a study of shared clonotypes between healthy human individuals. Sequencing was performed with immunoSEQ multiplex PCR; in TCRdb, only in-frame clones are kept and a portion is missing. This sample carries about 2 million clones, 85% to 95% of them seen once, and the ten largest clones take around 0.13%. The sequenced material came from naive CD4+ T cells sorted from blood. Specified subset: CD45RA+ positively selected. The receptors originated from a man aged 18-30 years in good health.

The chain is built from TRBV5-4 and TRBJ2-1; 8 bases fit TRBD1. The CDR3 covers 15 residues. After removal of 0 bases from V and 3 bases from J, the junction contained 2 bases not matched to a gene. The germline V gene encodes CDR1 SGHNT and CDR2 YYREEE (reference sequence). As DNA, the CDR3 is TGTGCCAGCAGCTTGGACAGGGGGAACTACAATGAGCAGTTCTTC. Its translation: CASSLDRGNYNEQFF.

The J gene is TRBJ1-5, the V gene TRBV7-9; the D gene is possibly TRBD1 (6 bases). V lost 6 bases and J 7 bases, leaving 13 bases between the germline ends. CDR3 size: 13 residues. Germline CDR1 is SEHNR and CDR2 is FQNEAQ (reference sequence). The CDR3 DNA is TGTGCCAGCAGTTTCGACAGGTGGCAGCCCCAGCATTTT. As protein: CASSFDRWQPQHF.

The V call is TRBV5-1, the J call TRBJ1-1, with no clear D. The germline gives CDR1 SGHRS, CDR2 YFSETQ. The CDR3 extends over 15 amino acids. Trimming cost V 0 bases and J 5 bases, with 14 bases left between them. The CDR3 sequence is CASSLGVLPSTEAFF. The CDR3 nucleotides read TGCGCCAGCAGCTTGGGGGTGCTACCGAGTACTGAAGCTTTCTTT.

V is TRBV6-1 and J is TRBJ2-7; perhaps D is TRBD1 or TRBD2 (5 bases each). V was trimmed by 1 base and J by 9 bases, leaving 13 bases between them. The germline gives CDR1 MNHNS, CDR2 SASEGT. The CDR3 runs 13 residues. CDR3 coding DNA: TGTGCCAGCAGTGAAGACGGGACCCGGGGGCAGTACTTC. This codes for CASSEDGTRGQYF.

V usage is TRBV6-1 and J usage is TRBJ2-5; 7 bases line up with TRBD2. The V and J ends lost 2 bases and 1 base, in that order; junction bases with no gene match: 4. CDR3 length: 15 residues. CDR1 and CDR2 (germline): MNHNS, SASEGT. Written as DNA, the CDR3 is TGTGCCAGCAGTGAAATGGGGGGGTTCCAAGAGACCCAGTACTTC. Protein product: CASSEMGGFQETQYF.

Turning to this clone: Different DNA sequences within this sample yield the same CDR3. This chain uses TRBV10-3 with TRBJ2-3; D remains ambiguous. The germline V gene encodes CDR1 ENHRY and CDR2 SYGVKD. V lost 0 bases and J 4 bases, leaving 5 bases between the germline ends. This CDR3 contains 13 residues. CDR3: CAISESGSDTQYF. The CDR3 DNA reads as TGTGCCATCAGTGAGTCGGGGTCAGATACGCAGTATTTT.

The rearrangement uses TRBV6-5 and TRBJ1-2; D is uncertain. CDR1 and CDR2 (germline): MNHEY, SVGAGI. Trimming shortened V by 5 bases and J by 4 bases, and 14 bases separated the two germline ends. CDR3 length equals 14 residues. In DNA form, the CDR3 reads TGTGCCAGCAGTGTCTCTATGGTGGGCTATGGCTACACCTTC. This gives the protein CASSVSMVGYGYTF.

This chain links TRBV18 with TRBJ2-5, with D tentatively TRBD1 (5 bases). Looked up from germline, CDR1 is KGHSH and CDR2 is LQKENI. V was trimmed by 0 bases and J by 3 bases, leaving 8 bases between them. The CDR3 sequence is 14 residues long. Here the CDR3 reads CASSPPDTKETQYF. In nucleotides, the CDR3 is TGTGCCAGCTCACCACCGGACACGAAAGAGACCCAGTACTTC.